These 17 T cell receptor beta chains came from one sample sequenced in a study of blood T cell repertoires in COVID-19. Method: immunoSEQ multiplex PCR; TCRdb's copy keeps in-frame clones and lacks some. The table records under 250,000 clones, 75% to 85% of them present only once. The material sequenced was PBMCs or T cells enriched from blood (not recorded which). The receptors stem from a woman between 50 and 59 years old with acute COVID-19.

This clone has ten or more counts. V usage is TRBV5-1 and J usage is TRBJ2-7; tentative D call: TRBD1 (5 bases). V lost 1 base, J lost 2 bases, and 10 bases lay in between. Germline assignment: CDR1 SGHRS and CDR2 YFSETQ. The CDR3 extends over 14 amino acids. In DNA, the CDR3 is TGCGCCAGCAGCTTGAACGCAGGGACCTACGAGCAGTACTTC. Protein: CASSLNAGTYEQYF. Using reference TRBV5-1 and TRBJ2-7 for the parts outside the CDR3, the full variable domain is KAGVTQTPRYLIKTRGQQVTLSCSPISGHRSVSWYQQTPGQGLQFLFEYFSETQRNKGNFPGRFSGRQFSNSRSEMNVSTLELGDSALYLCASSLNAGTYEQYFGPGTRLTVT.

V usage is TRBV6-5 and J usage is TRBJ1-4; TRBD1 aligns across 7 bases. Per the germline V gene, CDR1 is MNHEY and CDR2 is SVGAGI. V lost 0 bases, J lost 6 bases, and 4 bases stayed unmatched. There are 15 residues in the CDR3. The CDR3 loop is CASSYSPQGDEKLFF. CDR3 coding DNA: TGTGCCAGCAGTTACTCACCTCAGGGGGATGAAAAACTGTTTTTT.

The gene calls are TRBV14 and TRBJ1-2; the D is unclear. Trimming pared 1 base from V and 4 bases from J, leaving 13 bases between. CDR3 size: 15 residues. From germline, CDR1 is SGHDN and CDR2 FVKESK. For the CDR3, the DNA is TGTGCCAGCAGCCAAGTCGCCGGGTCTGGCTATGGCTACACCTTC. Its translation is CASSQVAGSGYGYTF.

The V call is TRBV30, the J call TRBJ1-5, with 9 bases that match TRBD1. CDR1 is GTSNPN, CDR2 SVGIG, per germline (reference sequence). With V trimmed by 2 bases and J by 5 bases, 1 base remained unmatched. The CDR3 runs to 13 residues. For the CDR3, the DNA is TGTGCCTGGAGTAACAGGGGGCATCAGCCCCAGCATTTT. Protein: CAWSNRGHQPQHF.

The chain has TRBV3-1 (or the pseudogene TRBV3-2) and TRBJ2-1; no clear D. V lost 8 bases and J lost 9, with 17 bases in between. The CDR3 sequence is 13 residues long. Germline CDR1 reads LGHDT; CDR2 reads YNNKEL (reference sequence). Written as DNA, the CDR3 is TGTGCCAGCGTTCCCCACTCGTTCTGTGAGCAGTTCTTC. Amino acid sequence: CASVPHSFCEQFF.

This chain links TRBV18 with TRBJ1-4; D uncertain. Per germline, CDR1 KGHSH and CDR2 LQKENI. V shed 6 bases and J shed 5 bases, with 7 bases lying between them. The CDR3 spans 12 residues. In nucleotides, the CDR3 is TGTGCCAGCTCGACGGGGAATGAAAAACTGTTTTTT. As protein: CASSTGNEKLFF.

The rearrangement uses TRBV3-1 (or the pseudogene TRBV3-2) and TRBJ1-6; TRBD1 is a possible D gene (6 bases). Germline-derived CDR1 and CDR2 are LGHDT and YNNKEL (reference sequence). V lost 6 bases, J lost 5 bases, and 20 bases lay in between. The CDR3 extends over 17 amino acids. The CDR3 coding sequence is TGTGCCAGCAGTAGCCACGACAGGCTGCGGGATAATTCACCCCTCCACTTT. Translated, it gives CASSSHDRLRDNSPLHF.

The chain employs TRBV6-5 and TRBJ1-1; D remains ambiguous. CDR3 length: 15 amino acids. V gave up 0 bases and J gave up 6 bases, with 14 bases separating them. In germline, CDR1 is MNHEY, CDR2 SVGAGI. The CDR3 spells CASSYSGGTGAEAFF. CDR3 DNA sequence: TGTGCCAGCAGTTACTCCGGCGGCACCGGGGCTGAAGCTTTCTTT.

J is TRBJ2-2 and V is TRBV18, with 10 bases fitting TRBD2. The junction had 8 bases not matched to a gene; V was cut back by 3 bases and J by 1 base. The CDR3 runs 18 residues. The germline gives CDR1 KGHSH, CDR2 LQKENI. CDR3 sequence (DNA): TGTGCCAGCTCACCTCGACAACTAGCGGGAATGAACACCGGGGAGCTGTTTTTT. Protein product: CASSPRQLAGMNTGELFF.

This chain connects TRBV29-1 to TRBJ1-4; perhaps TRBD1 as D (5 bases). The CDR3 has 14 residues. Germline V lookup: CDR1 SQVTM, CDR2 ANQGSEA. V lost 2 bases and J 7 bases, leaving 14 bases between the germline ends. The CDR3 DNA reads TGCAGCGTTGAATTGGCCAACGGGGGTGAAAAACTGTTTTTT. It specifies CSVELANGGEKLFF.

This clone was found once. The gene calls are TRBV4-1 and TRBJ2-3; 11 bases are a match to TRBD2. The germline V gene has CDR1 MGHRA and CDR2 YSYEKL. The CDR3 length is 16 residues. Germline trimming cut 1 base from V and 5 bases from J; bases unmatched to any gene: 5. As DNA, the CDR3 is TGCGCCAGCAGCCAAGTTGGTAGCGGGGGGGGAGATACGCAGTATTTT. Amino acids: CASSQVGSGGGDTQYF.

The chain combines TRBV3-1 (or the pseudogene TRBV3-2) with TRBJ1-4; the D is unclear. Per germline, CDR1 LGHDT and CDR2 YNNKEL (reference sequence). The CDR3 sequence is 14 residues long. Trimming cost V 4 bases and J 7 bases, with 13 bases left between them. The CDR3 DNA sequence: TGTGCCAGCAGCCCCCTTTCGGGAAGTGAAAAACTGTTTTTT. It encodes CASSPLSGSEKLFF.

The chain joins TRBV6-5 to TRBJ1-6; 7 bases align to TRBD1. The trim removed 3 bases at V and 9 bases at J, leaving 8 bases unmatched. The CDR3 sequence is 15 residues long. Looked up from germline, CDR1 is MNHEY and CDR2 is SVGAGI. The CDR3 is CASSYSTGTISPLHF. The CDR3 DNA follows: TGTGCCAGCAGTTATTCGACAGGGACGATTTCACCCCTCCACTTT.

Comment on this clone: The limits of the CDR3 on the DNA are not certain, so only TCRdb's listed CDR3 is given. The chain uses TRBV21-1 and TRBJ2-3; the table gives TRBD1 as D, unverified against the DNA. TRBV21-1 is an annotated pseudogene. A total of 17 residues make up the CDR3, ends included. CDR3 loop: CASSRGGFGQGTDTQYF.

J is TRBJ1-5 and V is TRBV7-2, with 7 bases that match TRBD1. This CDR3 contains 15 residues. Trimming at V came to 1 base and at J to 7 bases, leaving 7 bases not matched to a gene. The germline V gene encodes CDR1 SGHTA and CDR2 FQGNSA. CDR3 DNA sequence: TGTGCCAGCAGCTTAGAGGACAGGTCGAGCCAGCCCCAGCATTTT. This gives the protein CASSLEDRSSQPQHF.

This clone was picked up one time. The chain employs TRBV6-1 and TRBJ1-1, with a possible D match to TRBD1 (6 bases). Trimming pared 0 bases from V and 4 bases from J, leaving 6 bases between. The CDR3 sequence is 13 residues long. Germline V gene lookup returns CDR1 MNHNS and CDR2 SASEGT. The CDR3 is CASSEAGGTEAFF. DNA of the CDR3: TGTGCCAGCAGTGAAGCAGGGGGCACTGAAGCTTTCTTT.

The V call is TRBV4-2, the J call TRBJ1-2, with a weak D call TRBD1 (5 bases). Germline CDR1 reads LGHNA; CDR2 reads YNFKEQ. The CDR3 is 15 residues long. The V end was cut by 4 bases, the J end by 6 bases, with 18 bases between. CDR3 region: CASSPDRLRAHGYTF. The DNA of the CDR3 is TGTGCCAGCAGCCCCGACCGGCTCAGGGCCCATGGCTACACCTTC.